The present T cell receptor beta chain was sequenced within a study of T cell responses to AZD1222 COVID-19 vaccine. CDR3 length: 15 amino acids. CDR1 SEHNR and CDR2 FQNEAQ come from the germline V gene (reference sequence). V dropped 4 bases and J dropped 2; count of bases not matched to a gene: 7. This clone came up a few times. The target antigen is unknown. This table comes from immunoSEQ multiplex PCR, and its TCRdb copy is limited to in-frame clones, with some not included. This table holds about 130,000 clones, about nine tenths found once. Whole-study results and caveats: None of the repertoires were sampled until the peak T cell response had passed.

This TCR came from an adult in good health. The V and J genes are TRBV7-9 and TRBJ1-1, with 7 bases that match TRBD1. The sequencing used peripheral blood, collected on day 0 of MenACWY control vaccination. CDR3 in amino acids: CASSSGRTGNTEAFF. The DNA of the CDR3 is TGTGCCAGCAGCTCCGGACGGACAGGCAACACTGAAGCTTTCTTT.